This note documents a single T cell receptor (beta chain) sequence. The antigen is not known. TCRdb's copy holds only in-frame clones and misses some; the assay was immunoSEQ multiplex PCR. The sample includes 150,000 to 200,000 clones, about 89% of them seen just once. The data were obtained in a study of cytomegalovirus exposure and HLA in healthy donors. Study as a whole: The same platform was used for the 100 to 150 validation repertoires as for the roughly 700 first-cohort repertoires, as reported in a later analysis.

The CDR3 has 14 amino acids. Germline trimming cut 0 bases from V and 3 bases from J; bases unmatched to any gene: 1. CDR1 LNHDA and CDR2 SQIVND come from the germline V gene (reference sequence). Study-level findings and limits: Among the CMV-associated chains, three were confirmed in vitro as specific for CMV antigens. Rare TCR sequences dominated, though some public TCRs recurred in many donors. The investigators catalogued 150 to 200 TCR beta chains as cytomegalovirus-associated.

The V gene is TRBV19, the J gene TRBJ2-7; 8 bases fit TRBD2. The TCR was taken from a woman aged 18-29 years in good health and CMV-seropositive. The sample taken for sequencing was PBMCs. The CDR3 sequence: CASSIDGGGYEQYF. DNA of the CDR3: TGTGCCAGTAGTATAGACGGGGGGGGCTACGAGCAGTACTTC. The complete variable domain, with remaining parts taken from reference TRBV19 and TRBJ2-7, reads DGGITQSPKYLFRKEGQNVTLSCEQNLNHDAMYWYRQDPGQGLRLIYYSQIVNDFQKGDIAEGYSVSREKKESFPLTVTSAQKNPTAFYLCASSIDGGGYEQYFGPGTRLTVT.